This T cell receptor beta chain was sequenced during a study of OX40 agonist ivuxolimab in advanced cancers. Overall study context: Across the patients, intravenous ivuxolimab was delivered every 2 weeks at 0.01 to 10 mg/kg. Whole-study results and caveats: On average, CD8+ T cells showed a greater number of expanded clones than CD4+. Antigen targets of the expanded peripheral T cells went undetermined.

Notes on this clone: What it binds is not known. Other DNA sequences within the sample encode an identical CDR3.

Trimming stripped 2 bases from V and 2 bases from J, with 9 bases between. The CDR3 is made up of 14 amino acids. Germline CDR1 SGDLS, CDR2 YYNGEE. This table comes from immunoSEQ multiplex PCR, and its TCRdb copy is limited to in-frame clones, with some not included. Here the sample spans some 59,000 clones, more than 85% being singletons. The origin of this receptor is an adult with an advanced solid tumor such as melanoma, head and neck, liver or kidney cancer. Sequences were derived from CD4+ or CD8+ T cells sorted from blood, sampled in a trial of the OX40 agonist ivuxolimab. The chain has TRBV9 and TRBJ2-3; tentatively, D is TRBD2 (5 bases). CDR3 amino acids: CASSVEGSTDTQYF. DNA of the CDR3: TGTGCCAGCAGCGTCGAGGGATCCACAGATACGCAGTATTTT.